These 13 T cell receptor beta chains share one sample of origin, sequenced in a study of blood T cell repertoires in COVID-19. Produced via immunoSEQ multiplex PCR; TCRdb's table is partial and in-frame only. In the table there are 85,000 or so clones, 90% to 95% of which are singletons. What was sequenced was peripheral blood. Receptors originate from a human donor with active COVID-19. The donor label of this sample is uncertain.

The chain uses TRBV5-1 and TRBJ2-5, with D perhaps matching TRBD2 (5 bases). Trimming left V 5 bases short and J 3 bases short, with 17 bases between. This CDR3 has 15 amino acids. Germline CDR1 SGHRS, CDR2 YFSETQ. The CDR3 coding sequence is TGCGCCAGCAGTCCCGCCGGACTGTCCAAAGAGACCCAGTACTTC. Protein sequence: CASSPAGLSKETQYF.

V gene TRBV10-1 combines with J gene TRBJ1-1, with D possibly TRBD1 on 6 matching bases. The germline V and J ends were trimmed by 6 bases and 5 bases, with 19 bases remaining between them. Looked up from germline, CDR1 is WNHNN and CDR2 is SYGVQD (reference sequence). This CDR3 is built from 15 residues. CDR3 sequence (DNA): TGCGCCAGCAGCAAATCGGTACAGGGAAGGACTGAAGCTTTCTTT. As protein: CASSKSVQGRTEAFF.

The CDR3: CASSWGTGGSGANVLTF. The DNA of the CDR3 is TGTGCCAGTAGTTGGGGGACAGGGGGCTCTGGGGCCAACGTCCTGACTTTC. The chain joins TRBV19 to TRBJ2-6; 11 bases are a match to TRBD1. The CDR3 sequence is 17 residues long. Trimming took 5 bases from V and 0 from J; bases not matched to a gene: 3. CDR1 is LNHDA, CDR2 SQIVND, per germline (reference sequence). The whole variable domain, filled in from reference TRBV19 and TRBJ2-6, reads DGGITQSPKYLFRKEGQNVTLSCEQNLNHDAMYWYRQDPGQGLRLIYYSQIVNDFQKGDIAEGYSVSREKKESFPLTVTSAQKNPTAFYLCASSWGTGGSGANVLTFGAGSRLTVL.

The chain combines TRBV19 with TRBJ1-5; 8 bases map to TRBD1. The CDR3 totals 13 residues. V lost 7 bases and J lost 9; bases outside the gene matches: 8. From germline, CDR1 is LNHDA and CDR2 SQIVND (reference sequence). The CDR3 nucleotides are TGTGCCAGTAAGGGCCAGGGGGCTTGGCCCCAGCATTTT. This translates into CASKGQGAWPQHF. The whole variable domain, remainder taken from reference TRBV19 and TRBJ1-5, is DGGITQSPKYLFRKEGQNVTLSCEQNLNHDAMYWYRQDPGQGLRLIYYSQIVNDFQKGDIAEGYSVSREKKESFPLTVTSAQKNPTAFYLCASKGQGAWPQHFGDGTRLSIL.

The DNA for the CDR3 is TGCGCCAGCAGCATACAGGGGGCGGTGAACACTGAAGCTTTCTTT. Residues: CASSIQGAVNTEAFF. The chain is built from TRBV5-1 and TRBJ1-1, with 9 bases matching TRBD1. CDR1 is SGHRS and CDR2 is YFSETQ in the germline V gene. CDR3 length equals 15 residues. V lost 4 bases, J lost 0 bases, and 4 bases stayed unmatched.

This clone came up a few times. The chain combines TRBV11-3 with TRBJ2-7; TRBD2 aligns across 9 bases. Germline loops: CDR1 SGHNT, CDR2 YENEEA. Trimming removed 0 bases from V and 6 bases from J; junction bases left unmatched: 6. The CDR3 length is 15 residues. The DNA for the CDR3 is TGTGCCAGCAGCTTAGAGATCGGCGGGGGGGTCGAGCAGTACTTC. This gives the protein CASSLEIGGGVEQYF.

The chain couples TRBV7-2 to TRBJ2-4, with a tentative D call TRBD1 (5 bases). The CDR3 totals 12 residues. Germline CDR1 and CDR2: SGHTA and FQGNSA. Trimming took off 5 bases at V and 7 bases at J, with 9 bases between the two ends. CDR3 protein: CASSQPGNIQYF. The CDR3, as DNA: TGTGCCAGCAGCCAACCAGGGAACATTCAGTACTTC.

The rearrangement uses TRBV7-2 and TRBJ1-2; 7 nucleotides align to TRBD1. Germline V gene lookup returns CDR1 SGHTA and CDR2 FQGNSA. The V gene end was trimmed by 6 bases and the J gene end by 4 bases; junction bases not matched to a gene: 5. This CDR3 spans 13 amino acids. In nucleotides, the CDR3 is TGTGCCAGCAGGCCACAGGGGACCTATGGCTACACCTTC. Translation: CASRPQGTYGYTF. Full variable domain (rest looked up from reference TRBV7-2 and TRBJ1-2): GAGVSQSPSNKVTEKGKDVELRCDPISGHTALYWYRQSLGQGLEFLIYFQGNSAPDKSGLPSDRFSAERTGGSVSTLTIQRTQQEDSAVYLCASRPQGTYGYTFGSGTRLTVV.

The chain links TRBV2 to TRBJ1-2; D is unclear. The length of the CDR3 is 15 residues. V was pared by 0 bases and J by 4 bases, with 12 bases between. Germline assignment: CDR1 SNHLY and CDR2 FYNNEI. The CDR3 protein is CASSEATLLGYGYTF. DNA for the CDR3: TGTGCCAGCAGTGAAGCGACTTTATTAGGCTATGGCTACACCTTC.

This rearrangement joins TRBV9 to TRBJ2-2, with 7 nucleotides matching TRBD2. Unmatched junction bases numbered 7, after V lost 6 bases and J lost 5 bases. The CDR3 covers 14 residues. Germline values: CDR1 SGDLS, CDR2 YYNGEE. The CDR3 nucleotides read TGTGCCAGCACGTACGGCGGGAGTACCGGGGAGCTGTTTTTT. Translation: CASTYGGSTGELFF. The variable domain in full, with the rest retrieved from reference TRBV9 and TRBJ2-2, is DSGVTQTPKHLITATGQRVTLRCSPRSGDLSVYWYQQSLDQGLQFLIQYYNGEERAKGNILERFSAQQFPDLHSELNLSSLELGDSALYFCASTYGGSTGELFFGEGSRLTVL.

The chain combines TRBV2 with TRBJ1-3; D is unclear. The CDR3 is 13 residues long. V was clipped by 4 bases and J by 0 bases, with 4 bases between them. CDR1 is SNHLY, CDR2 FYNNEI, per germline. CDR3 in DNA: TGTGCCAGCAGTGCCAACTCTGGAAACACCATATATTTT. Residues: CASSANSGNTIYF.

On this clone itself: The DNA is omitted, as the CDR3 cannot be located on it reliably, and the CDR3 follows TCRdb's listing. This chain links TRBV1 with TRBJ2-1; TRBD2, the table's D call, was not compared with the DNA. TRBV1 is designated a pseudogene. The CDR3 is 16 residues long, counting both termini. CDR3 sequence: CTSSQVASGSYNEQFF.

The chain combines TRBV7-9 with TRBJ1-2, with 8 bases lining up with TRBD1. This CDR3 is built from 14 residues. V was pared by 2 bases and J by 4 bases, with 3 bases of the junction left unmatched. CDR1 and CDR2 (germline): SEHNR, FQNEAQ (reference sequence). The CDR3 DNA reads as TGTGCCAGCAGCTTACCAGGGGGCATCTATGGCTACACCTTC. This gives the protein CASSLPGGIYGYTF.